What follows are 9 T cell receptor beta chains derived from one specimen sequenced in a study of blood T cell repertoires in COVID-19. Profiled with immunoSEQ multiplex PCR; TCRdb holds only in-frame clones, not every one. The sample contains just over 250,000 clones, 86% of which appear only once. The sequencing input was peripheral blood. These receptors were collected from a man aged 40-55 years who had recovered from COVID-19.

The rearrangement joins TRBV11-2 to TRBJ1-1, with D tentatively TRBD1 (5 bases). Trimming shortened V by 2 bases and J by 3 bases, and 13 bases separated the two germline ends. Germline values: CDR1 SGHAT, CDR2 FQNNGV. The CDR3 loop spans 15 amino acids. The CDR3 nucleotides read TGTGCCAGCAGCTTAACTCAGGGAATGGACACTGAAGCTTTCTTT. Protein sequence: CASSLTQGMDTEAFF. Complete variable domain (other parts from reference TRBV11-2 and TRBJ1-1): EAGVAQSPRYKIIEKRQSVAFWCNPISGHATLYWYQQILGQGPKLLIQFQNNGVVDDSQLPKDRFSAERLKGVDSTLKIQPAKLEDSAVYLCASSLTQGMDTEAFFGQGTRLTVV.

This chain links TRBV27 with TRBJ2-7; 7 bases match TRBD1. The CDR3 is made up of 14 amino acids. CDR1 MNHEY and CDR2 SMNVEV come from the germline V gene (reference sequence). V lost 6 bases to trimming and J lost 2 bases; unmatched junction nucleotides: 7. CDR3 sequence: CASRTTGATYEQYF. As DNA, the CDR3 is TGTGCCAGCAGAACTACAGGGGCTACCTACGAGCAGTACTTC.

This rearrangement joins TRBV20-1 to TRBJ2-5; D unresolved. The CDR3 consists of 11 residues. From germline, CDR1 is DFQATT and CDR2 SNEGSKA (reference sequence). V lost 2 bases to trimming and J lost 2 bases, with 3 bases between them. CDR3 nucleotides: TGCAGTGCTAGACTACAAGAGACCCAGTACTTC. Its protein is CSARLQETQYF.

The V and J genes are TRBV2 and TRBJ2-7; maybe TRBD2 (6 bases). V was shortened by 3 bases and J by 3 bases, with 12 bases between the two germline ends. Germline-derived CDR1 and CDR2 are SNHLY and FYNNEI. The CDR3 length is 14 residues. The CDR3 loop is CASSDWGGGYEQYF. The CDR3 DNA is TGTGCCAGCAGTGATTGGGGAGGCGGCTACGAGCAGTACTTC. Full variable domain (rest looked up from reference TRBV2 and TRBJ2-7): EPEVTQTPSHQVTQMGQEVILRCVPISNHLYFYWYRQILGQKVEFLVSFYNNEISEKSEIFDDQFSVERPDGSNFTLKIRSTKLEDSAMYFCASSDWGGGYEQYFGPGTRLTVT.

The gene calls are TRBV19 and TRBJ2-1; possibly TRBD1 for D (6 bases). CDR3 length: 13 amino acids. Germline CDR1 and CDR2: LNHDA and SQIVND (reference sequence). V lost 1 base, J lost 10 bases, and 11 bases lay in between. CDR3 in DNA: TGTGCCAGTAGTATAGTAGGGGGTCGAGAGCAGTTCTTC. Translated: CASSIVGGREQFF. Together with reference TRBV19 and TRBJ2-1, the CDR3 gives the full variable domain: DGGITQSPKYLFRKEGQNVTLSCEQNLNHDAMYWYRQDPGQGLRLIYYSQIVNDFQKGDIAEGYSVSREKKESFPLTVTSAQKNPTAFYLCASSIVGGREQFFGPGTRLTVL.

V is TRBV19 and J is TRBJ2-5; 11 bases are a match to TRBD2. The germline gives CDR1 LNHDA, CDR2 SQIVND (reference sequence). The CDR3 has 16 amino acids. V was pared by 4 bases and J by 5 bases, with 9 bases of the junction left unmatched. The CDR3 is CASSSSLAGGRETQYF. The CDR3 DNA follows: TGTGCCAGTAGTAGCTCCCTAGCGGGGGGTAGGGAGACCCAGTACTTC.

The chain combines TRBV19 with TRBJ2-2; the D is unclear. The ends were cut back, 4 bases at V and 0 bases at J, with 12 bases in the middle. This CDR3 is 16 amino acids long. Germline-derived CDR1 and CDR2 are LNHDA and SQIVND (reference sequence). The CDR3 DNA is TGTGCCAGTAGTAGTTCGGTACTCGCGAACACCGGGGAGCTGTTTTTT. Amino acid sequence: CASSSSVLANTGELFF. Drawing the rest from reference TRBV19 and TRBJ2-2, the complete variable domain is DGGITQSPKYLFRKEGQNVTLSCEQNLNHDAMYWYRQDPGQGLRLIYYSQIVNDFQKGDIAEGYSVSREKKESFPLTVTSAQKNPTAFYLCASSSSVLANTGELFFGEGSRLTVL.

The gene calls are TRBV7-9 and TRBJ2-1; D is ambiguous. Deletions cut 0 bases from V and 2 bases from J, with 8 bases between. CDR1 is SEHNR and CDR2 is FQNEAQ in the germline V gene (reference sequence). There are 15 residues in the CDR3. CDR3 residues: CASSLATSTYNEQFF. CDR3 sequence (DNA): TGTGCCAGCAGCTTAGCTACTTCCACCTACAATGAGCAGTTCTTC. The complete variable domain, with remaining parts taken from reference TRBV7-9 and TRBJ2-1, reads DTGVSQNPRHKITKRGQNVTFRCDPISEHNRLYWYRQTLGQGPEFLTYFQNEAQLEKSRLLSDRFSAERPKGSFSTLEIQRTEQGDSAMYLCASSLATSTYNEQFFGPGTRLTVL.

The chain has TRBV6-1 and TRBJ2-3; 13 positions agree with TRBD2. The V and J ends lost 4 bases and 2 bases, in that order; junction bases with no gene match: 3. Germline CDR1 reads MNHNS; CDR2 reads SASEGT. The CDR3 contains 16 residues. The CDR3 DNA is TGTGCCAGCAGTGGGACTAGCGGGGGCCCCACAGATACGCAGTATTTT. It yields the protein CASSGTSGGPTDTQYF.